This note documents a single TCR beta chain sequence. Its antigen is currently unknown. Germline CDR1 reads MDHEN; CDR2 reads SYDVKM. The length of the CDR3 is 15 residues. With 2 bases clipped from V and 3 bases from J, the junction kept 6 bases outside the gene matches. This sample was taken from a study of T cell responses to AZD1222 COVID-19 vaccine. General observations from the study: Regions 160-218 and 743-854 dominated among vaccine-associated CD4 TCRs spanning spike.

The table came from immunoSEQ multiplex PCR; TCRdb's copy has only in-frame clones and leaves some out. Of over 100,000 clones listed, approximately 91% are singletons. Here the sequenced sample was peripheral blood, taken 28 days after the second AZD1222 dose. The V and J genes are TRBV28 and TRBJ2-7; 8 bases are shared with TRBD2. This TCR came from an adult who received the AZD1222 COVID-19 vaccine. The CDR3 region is CASSLPGGTYYEQYF. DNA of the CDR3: TGTGCCAGCAGTTTACCGGGGGGGACCTACTACGAGCAGTACTTC.